This entry describes one TCR beta chain. A few counts support this clone. The sample holds no much larger clone one base away, and base qualities are not on file. The CDR3 goes from the cysteine to the phenylalanine over 14 residues. The only DNA kept is the CDR3, 42 bases in frame from the first base. CDR1 and CDR2, per the germline V gene, are SNHLY and FYNNEI. V has 6 bases trimmed and J has 5 bases trimmed; junction bases matching no gene number 6. This record comes from a study of graft-versus-host responses after intestinal transplantation (dated by TCRdb to 2020 to 2023). Broadly, across the study: The transplants that recipients received were multivisceral, liver-intestinal, or isolated intestinal. Anti-thymocyte globulin induction was given to all recipients, followed by maintenance tacrolimus and steroids for two to four years. After intestinal transplantation, graft-versus-host and host-versus-graft alloreactive T cell clones were followed in the graft, circulation and bone marrow using bulk TCR-beta CDR3 sequencing. Alloreactive clones were identified by sequencing pre-transplant mixed lymphocyte reaction products and comparing these products with unstimulated pre-transplant donor and recipient T cells. The cohort enrolled 20 to 30 intestinal transplant recipients including one retransplant, and 3 patients lacking pretransplant specimens were excluded. Donor T cell macrochimerism was defined as a peak of at least 4% donor T cells among recipient peripheral blood mononuclear cells. Instead of going to the commercial service, samples from a few later patients were sequenced in-house on an Illumina MiSeq and processed with MiXCR.

Study-wide findings and limitations: Early after transplant, peak levels of circulating GvH clones were associated with declines in HvG clones. The relatively low number and heterogeneity of intestinal transplant patients limited the conclusions. GvH clones turned up in recipient bone marrow, with some appearing earlier in ileal mucosa or blood, a pattern consistent with an intestinal mucosal origin. Patients with donor T cell macrochimerism had high GvH to HvG T cell clonal ratios in their allografts.

The library was prepared using the immunoSEQ multiplex PCR assay. For most patients, genomic DNA was isolated using the Qiagen DNeasy Blood and Tissue Kit and was shipped frozen to Adaptive Biotechnologies for TCR sequencing. High-throughput TCR-beta CDR3 sequencing of genomic DNA from most patients was performed by Adaptive Biotechnologies. In the source study's methods: Adaptive's ImmunoSEQ software supplied the TCR sequencing data for approximately 18 patients, while MiXCR and VDJtools were used to process three other patients. To correct CD4 versus CD8 sorting errors, sequences present in both subsets at a frequency ratio below 5:1 were removed. CDR3 nucleotide sequences shared between donor and recipient were removed because their origin could not be assigned. At least 2-fold expansion over unstimulated cells and a minimum CFSE-low frequency of 0.002% (template counts) or 0.001% (read counts) were required for clones to be classified as alloreactive. Clones detected in sequenced pre-transplant spleen, lymph node, or MLR CFSE-low populations of the donor or recipient were defined as mappable. The cumulative frequency of alloreactive clones was calculated as a percentage of all sequences, weighted by copy number. The table was pulled from immuneACCESS by TCRdb, which kept in-frame rearrangements only. Such tables lose some clones; where checked, under half of the loss comes from unresolved V genes, and the rest has no known cause. Clone size and the V and J calls come from that table; the DNA yielded D and trimming. The sample includes some 3,700 clones, with 40% to 45% observed a single time. Of the sample, 6% to 7% is held by the ten largest clones.

The time point label, as the study defines it: cells obtained before transplantation from donor or recipient. In the mixed lymphocyte reactions, roughly 200,000 CFSE-labeled pre-transplant responders were plated with roughly 200,000 irradiated violet-dye-labeled stimulators and cultured for over 5 days. Proliferating CD3+CD4+CFSE-low and CD3+CD8+CFSE-low responder cells were FACS-sorted on a BD Influx sorter after the mixed lymphocyte reaction. This specimen consisted of alloreactive CD8+ T cells from a mixed lymphocyte reaction culture, obtained before transplantation. Per the publication, the cell subset or site label means: CFSE-low proliferating T cells sorted from roughly 6-day pre-transplant mixed lymphocyte reaction (GvH or HvG direction). This sequence uses TRBV2 and TRBJ2-7; 11 central nucleotides agree with TRBD2. The TCR was taken from a human patient who was an organ donor for intestinal transplantation. The CDR3 protein: CASSELAGDHEQYF. At the DNA level, the sequence is TGTGCCAGCAGCGAACTAGCGGGAGACCACGAGCAGTACTTC. The entire variable domain, with the stretches around the CDR3 drawn from the reference TRBV2 and TRBJ2-7 proteins, is EPEVTQTPSHQVTQMGQEVILRCVPISNHLYFYWYRQILGQKVEFLVSFYNNEISEKSEIFDDQFSVERPDGSNFTLKIRSTKLEDSAMYFCASSELAGDHEQYFGPGTRLTVT.